The T cell receptor beta chain under discussion was sequenced for a study of cytomegalovirus exposure and HLA in healthy donors. The PCR had 60 Vbeta and 13 Jbeta primers. This table comes from immunoSEQ multiplex PCR, and its TCRdb copy is limited to in-frame clones, with some not included. Of about 250,000 clones detected, approximately 81% appear once; the ten largest clones hold about 0.22%. The V gene's germline CDR1 is SGHRS and CDR2 YFSETQ. V dropped 2 bases and J dropped 3 bases, with 16 bases sitting between them. The CDR3 loop spans 16 amino acids. The material sequenced was PBMCs. The TCR originated in a girl aged 2-10 years in good health and CMV-seronegative. This chain connects TRBV5-1 to TRBJ2-3, with D possibly TRBD1 on 6 matching bases. The CDR3 here is CASSFLMTGLTDTQYF. Here the CDR3 DNA reads TGCGCCAGCAGCTTCCTCATGACAGGCCTAACAGATACGCAGTATTTT.